This T cell receptor beta chain was retrieved from a study of blood T cell repertoires in COVID-19. Across the whole study: Samples taken during acute and convalescent COVID-19 were collected in the United States, Italy and Spain. From T cells, B-cell-depleted T cells, or PBMCs came the material, which was cDNA or gDNA.

This CDR3 is 16 amino acids long. Germline values: CDR1 MNHEY, CDR2 SMNVEV (reference sequence). V was pared by 0 bases and J by 4 bases, with 13 bases between. How the authors handled the data: Amplification of reference gene primers provided the estimated nucleated cell counts. Sequencing was performed with immunoSEQ multiplex PCR; in TCRdb, only in-frame clones are kept and a portion is missing. The V and J calls and the clone size are those of that table, but D and trimming were determined from the DNA. The data show 250,000 to 400,000 clones, approximately 89% seen once. The receptor was derived from a woman in her 30s with COVID-19, enrolled during active disease. The rearrangement joins TRBV27 to TRBJ1-3; D gene uncertain. Sequencing input: peripheral blood. This CDR3 reads CASSLSALTGGNTIYF. CDR3 DNA: TGTGCCAGCAGTTTATCGGCACTTACGGGAGGAAACACCATATATTTT.